The clone carrying this T cell receptor (beta chain) was counted a few times. The germline CDR1 and CDR2 sequences are SGHNT and YYREEE (reference sequence). Trimming took 4 bases from V and 0 from J, leaving 11 bases between them. This CDR3 contains 15 residues. The protocol was immunoSEQ multiplex PCR, while the TCRdb copy is restricted to in-frame clones and leaves out a portion. The sample includes 200,000 to 250,000 clones, approximately 85% of them seen just once. These data originate in a study of blood T cell repertoires in COVID-19. The specimen was PBMCs or T cells enriched from blood (not recorded which). This receptor was identified in a woman aged 45 to 65 with acute COVID-19. This chain links TRBV5-4 with TRBJ1-3; no clear D. CDR3 in DNA: TGTGCCAGCAGCGGCGGGTCTCTCTCTGGAAACACCATATATTTT. This sequence encodes CASSGGSLSGNTIYF.